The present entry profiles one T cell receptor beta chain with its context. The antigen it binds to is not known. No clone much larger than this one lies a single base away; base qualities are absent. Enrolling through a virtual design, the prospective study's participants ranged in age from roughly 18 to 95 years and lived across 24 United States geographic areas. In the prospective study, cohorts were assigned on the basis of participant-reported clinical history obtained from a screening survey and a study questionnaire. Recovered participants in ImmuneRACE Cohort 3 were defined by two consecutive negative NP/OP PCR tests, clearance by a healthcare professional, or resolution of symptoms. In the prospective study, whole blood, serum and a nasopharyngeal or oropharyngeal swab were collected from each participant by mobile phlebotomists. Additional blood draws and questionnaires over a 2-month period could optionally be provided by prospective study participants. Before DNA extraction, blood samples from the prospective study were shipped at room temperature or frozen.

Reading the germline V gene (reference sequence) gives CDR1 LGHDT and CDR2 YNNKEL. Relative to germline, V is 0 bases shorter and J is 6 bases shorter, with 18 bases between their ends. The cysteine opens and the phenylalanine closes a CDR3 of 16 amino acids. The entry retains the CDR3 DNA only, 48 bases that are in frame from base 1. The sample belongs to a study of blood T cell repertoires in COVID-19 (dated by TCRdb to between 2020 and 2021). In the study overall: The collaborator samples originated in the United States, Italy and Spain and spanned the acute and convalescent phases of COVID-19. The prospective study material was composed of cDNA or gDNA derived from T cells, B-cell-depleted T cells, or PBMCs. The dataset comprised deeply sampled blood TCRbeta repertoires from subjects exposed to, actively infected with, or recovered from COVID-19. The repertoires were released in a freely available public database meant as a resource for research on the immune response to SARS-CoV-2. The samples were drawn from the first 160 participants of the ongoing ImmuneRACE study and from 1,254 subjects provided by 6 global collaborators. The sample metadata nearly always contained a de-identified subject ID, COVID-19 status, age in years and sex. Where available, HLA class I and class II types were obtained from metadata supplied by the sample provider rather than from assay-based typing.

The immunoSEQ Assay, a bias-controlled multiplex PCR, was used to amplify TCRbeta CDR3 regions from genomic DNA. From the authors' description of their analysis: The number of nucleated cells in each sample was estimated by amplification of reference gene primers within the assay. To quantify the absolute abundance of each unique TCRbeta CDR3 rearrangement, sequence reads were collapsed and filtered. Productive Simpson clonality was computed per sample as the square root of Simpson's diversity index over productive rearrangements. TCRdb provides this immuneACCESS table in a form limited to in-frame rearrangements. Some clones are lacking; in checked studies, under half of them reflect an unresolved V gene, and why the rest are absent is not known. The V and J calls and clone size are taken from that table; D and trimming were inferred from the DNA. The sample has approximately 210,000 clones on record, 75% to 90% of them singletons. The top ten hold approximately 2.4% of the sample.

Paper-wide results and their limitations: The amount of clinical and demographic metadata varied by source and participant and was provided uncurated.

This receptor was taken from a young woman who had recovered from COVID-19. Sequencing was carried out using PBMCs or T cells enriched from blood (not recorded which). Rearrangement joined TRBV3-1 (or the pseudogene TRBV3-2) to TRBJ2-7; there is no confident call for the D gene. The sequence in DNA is TGTGCCAGCAGCCAAGATTCCATCCGGAAGCGTCGCGAGCAGTACTTC. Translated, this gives CASSQDSIRKRREQYF.